This T cell receptor (beta chain) derives from a study of shared clonotypes between healthy human individuals. Broader study findings: Clonotypes shared by all four donors outscored non-shared clonotypes in generation probability. Larger estimated richness was generally recorded for naive subsets relative to memory subsets.

Source study methods: Junction-only immunoSEQ sequences carried no quality scores, so filtering differed. Assay used: immunoSEQ multiplex PCR; TCRdb lists only in-frame clones, some missing. The V and J calls and the clone size are those of that table, but D and trimming were determined from the DNA. The table records over a million clones, roughly 95% of them present only once. Of note for this clone: Its antigen is unknown.

Germline CDR1 MGHRA, CDR2 YSYEKL. The CDR3 runs 18 residues. Trimming removed 4 bases from V and 8 bases from J; junction bases left unmatched: 18. This chain joins TRBV4-1 and TRBJ2-2; 8 bases fit TRBD1. The source material was naive CD4+ T cells sorted from blood. Subset: CD45RA+ positively selected. The origin of this receptor is a man aged 25 to 45 in good health. The CDR3 coding sequence is TGCGCCAGCAGCCGAGGGCAGGGGGCGCAAAAGGTTCATGGGGAGCTGTTTTTT. Translating it yields CASSRGQGAQKVHGELFF.